Listed below are T cell receptor beta chains from one sample, sequenced in a study of naive and memory T cell subsets. One entry per CDR3 protein results from TCRdb running MiXCR on the 5' RACE reads. The sample has over 20,000 distinct CDR3 sequences, approximately 20% seen once; the top ten hold about 1.8%. The receptors were gathered from a female donor in good health. The CDR3 runs from the conserved cysteine through the conserved F or W. The order of the fields is clone size, J gene, D gene, V gene, CDR3 protein, CDR3 DNA. D genes are given only for firm matches. Size is omitted from some rows. Given values are once, few, many or a class for expanded clones.

clone size: medium-sized
J gene: TRBJ2-3
D gene: TRBD2
V gene: TRBV6-4
CDR3 protein: CASSEAGGTDTQYF
CDR3 DNA: TGTGCCAGCAGTGAAGCGGGAGGCACAGATACGCAGTATTTT

clone size: medium-sized
J gene: TRBJ2-1
D gene: .
V gene: TRBV6-2/TRBV6-3
CDR3 protein: CASRDGQPGHNEQFF
CDR3 DNA: TGTGCCAGCAGAGACGGACAGCCTGGGCACAATGAGCAGTTCTTC

clone size: medium-sized
J gene: TRBJ2-3
D gene: .
V gene: TRBV20-1
CDR3 protein: CSASLPRTDTQYF
CDR3 DNA: TGCAGTGCTAGTCTACCCCGCACAGATACGCAGTATTTT

clone size: many
J gene: TRBJ2-4
D gene: .
V gene: TRBV27
CDR3 protein: CASSLRFGEVYF
CDR3 DNA: TGTGCCAGCAGTTTACGGTTCGGGGAAGTGTACTTC

clone size: many
J gene: TRBJ1-2
D gene: TRBD1
V gene: TRBV6-2/TRBV6-3
CDR3 protein: CASSYSGRGPTGYTF
CDR3 DNA: TGTGCCAGCAGTTACTCAGGCAGGGGGCCTACTGGCTACACCTTC

clone size: .
J gene: TRBJ1-5
D gene: TRBD1
V gene: TRBV6-5
CDR3 protein: CASSNRGNQPQHF
CDR3 DNA: TGTGCCAGCAGCAACAGGGGGAATCAGCCCCAGCATTTT

clone size: many
J gene: TRBJ1-4
D gene: .
V gene: TRBV20-1
CDR3 protein: CSARVGHATNEKLFF
CDR3 DNA: TGCAGTGCTAGAGTTGGCCATGCAACTAATGAAAAACTGTTTTTT

clone size: many
J gene: TRBJ1-1
D gene: TRBD1
V gene: TRBV7-2
CDR3 protein: CASSKQGAAEAFF
CDR3 DNA: TGTGCCAGCAGCAAACAGGGGGCGGCTGAAGCTTTCTTT

clone size: .
J gene: TRBJ2-3
D gene: TRBD1
V gene: TRBV7-9
CDR3 protein: CASSWGQGPDTQYF
CDR3 DNA: TGTGCCAGCAGCTGGGGACAGGGGCCAGATACGCAGTATTTT

clone size: medium-sized
J gene: TRBJ2-5
D gene: TRBD2
V gene: TRBV3-1
CDR3 protein: CASSQPGGTSAETQYF
CDR3 DNA: TGTGCCAGCAGCCAACCCGGCGGGACTAGTGCAGAGACCCAGTACTTC

clone size: many
J gene: TRBJ2-7
D gene: .
V gene: TRBV5-1
CDR3 protein: CASAGGHPYEQYF
CDR3 DNA: TGCGCCAGCGCCGGGGGACATCCCTACGAGCAGTACTTC

clone size: .
J gene: TRBJ2-4
D gene: TRBD2
V gene: TRBV20-1
CDR3 protein: CSAGTSGRGLAKNIQYF
CDR3 DNA: TGCAGTGCAGGGACTAGCGGGAGGGGGCTAGCCAAAAACATTCAGTACTTC

clone size: .
J gene: TRBJ2-7
D gene: .
V gene: TRBV2
CDR3 protein: CASQWEGTYEQYF
CDR3 DNA: TGTGCCAGCCAATGGGAAGGAACCTACGAGCAGTACTTC

clone size: .
J gene: TRBJ1-5
D gene: .
V gene: TRBV18
CDR3 protein: CASSPGSGISNQPQHF
CDR3 DNA: TGTGCCAGCTCACCAGGCTCAGGGATTAGCAATCAGCCCCAGCATTTT

clone size: many
J gene: TRBJ2-1
D gene: .
V gene: TRBV15
CDR3 protein: CATSRDHPQGPYNEQFF
CDR3 DNA: TGTGCCACCAGCAGAGATCATCCCCAGGGACCCTACAATGAGCAGTTCTTC

clone size: many
J gene: TRBJ2-1
D gene: .
V gene: TRBV11-1
CDR3 protein: CASSLEARSSYNEQFF
CDR3 DNA: TGTGCCAGCAGCTTAGAGGCCAGGAGCTCCTACAATGAGCAGTTCTTC

clone size: few
J gene: TRBJ1-1
D gene: .
V gene: TRBV7-9
CDR3 protein: CASSLGEQLNTEAFF
CDR3 DNA: TGTGCCAGCAGCTTAGGGGAGCAGCTGAACACTGAAGCTTTCTTT

clone size: medium-sized
J gene: TRBJ2-3
D gene: TRBD2
V gene: TRBV6-4
CDR3 protein: CASSPSGGSGTDTQYF
CDR3 DNA: TGTGCCAGCAGTCCTAGCGGGGGGAGTGGCACAGATACGCAGTATTTT

clone size: many
J gene: TRBJ2-2
D gene: .
V gene: TRBV24-1
CDR3 protein: CATSEARVTGELFF
CDR3 DNA: TGTGCCACCAGTGAAGCCAGGGTCACCGGGGAGCTGTTTTTT

clone size: few
J gene: TRBJ2-5
D gene: .
V gene: TRBV6-5
CDR3 protein: CASSQSETQYF
CDR3 DNA: TGTGCCAGCAGCCAGTCAGAGACCCAGTACTTC

clone size: .
J gene: TRBJ2-2
D gene: .
V gene: TRBV20-1
CDR3 protein: CSARKGLYTGELFF
CDR3 DNA: TGCAGTGCTAGAAAGGGACTGTACACCGGGGAGCTGTTTTTT

clone size: .
J gene: TRBJ2-3
D gene: .
V gene: TRBV29-1
CDR3 protein: CSSDTDTQYF
CDR3 DNA: TGCAGCTCCGATACAGATACGCAGTATTTT

clone size: few
J gene: TRBJ1-2
D gene: .
V gene: TRBV6-5
CDR3 protein: CASSYSFEGSAGYTF
CDR3 DNA: TGTGCCAGCAGTTACAGTTTCGAGGGGTCTGCTGGCTACACCTTC

clone size: many
J gene: TRBJ2-1
D gene: TRBD2
V gene: TRBV29-1
CDR3 protein: CSVGLHLAGGNEQFF
CDR3 DNA: TGCAGCGTTGGGCTGCACCTAGCGGGAGGCAATGAGCAGTTCTTC

clone size: .
J gene: TRBJ2-7
D gene: .
V gene: TRBV29-1
CDR3 protein: CSVQPRQDTYEQYF
CDR3 DNA: TGCAGCGTCCAACCCCGCCAGGACACCTACGAGCAGTACTTC

clone size: many
J gene: TRBJ2-7
D gene: TRBD1
V gene: TRBV29-1
CDR3 protein: CSARAGQGTYEQYF
CDR3 DNA: TGCAGCGCCCGAGCGGGACAGGGGACCTACGAGCAGTACTTC

clone size: .
J gene: TRBJ2-5
D gene: .
V gene: TRBV12-3/TRBV12-4
CDR3 protein: CASRGPGGDETQYF
CDR3 DNA: TGTGCCAGCAGGGGACCCGGGGGTGACGAGACCCAGTACTTC

clone size: few
J gene: TRBJ2-3
D gene: .
V gene: TRBV20-1
CDR3 protein: CSARDRDRTDTQYF
CDR3 DNA: TGCAGTGCTAGAGACAGGGATCGCACAGATACGCAGTATTTT

clone size: .
J gene: TRBJ2-1
D gene: .
V gene: TRBV13
CDR3 protein: CASSQRDNYNEQFF
CDR3 DNA: TGTGCCAGCAGTCAACGGGACAACTACAATGAGCAGTTCTTC

clone size: few
J gene: TRBJ1-1
D gene: .
V gene: TRBV29-1
CDR3 protein: CSVSRIMNTEAFF
CDR3 DNA: TGCAGCGTATCGAGGATAATGAACACTGAAGCTTTCTTT

clone size: few
J gene: TRBJ2-3
D gene: .
V gene: TRBV20-1
CDR3 protein: CSVKGGPDTQYF
CDR3 DNA: TGCAGTGTAAAAGGGGGGCCAGATACGCAGTATTTT

clone size: many
J gene: TRBJ2-1
D gene: TRBD2
V gene: TRBV6-5
CDR3 protein: CASRGLDNEQFF
CDR3 DNA: TGTGCCAGCAGAGGACTAGACAATGAGCAGTTCTTC

clone size: few
J gene: TRBJ2-1
D gene: .
V gene: TRBV29-1
CDR3 protein: CSVEPLGPNEQFF
CDR3 DNA: TGCAGCGTTGAACCTCTAGGCCCCAATGAGCAGTTCTTC

clone size: many
J gene: TRBJ2-3
D gene: .
V gene: TRBV20-1
CDR3 protein: CSAGFSNTQYF
CDR3 DNA: TGCAGTGCTGGTTTTTCGAATACGCAGTATTTT

clone size: many
J gene: TRBJ1-5
D gene: .
V gene: TRBV6-6
CDR3 protein: CASSTAGDQPQHF
CDR3 DNA: TGTGCCAGCAGTACGGCAGGGGATCAGCCCCAGCATTTT

clone size: .
J gene: TRBJ2-4
D gene: .
V gene: TRBV2
CDR3 protein: CASSEQGENIQYF
CDR3 DNA: TGTGCCAGCAGTGAACAGGGAGAAAACATTCAGTACTTC

clone size: .
J gene: TRBJ2-1
D gene: .
V gene: TRBV6-1
CDR3 protein: CASSVPHGAISYNEQFF
CDR3 DNA: TGTGCCAGCAGTGTGCCCCACGGGGCGATTTCCTACAATGAGCAGTTCTTC

clone size: .
J gene: TRBJ1-1
D gene: .
V gene: TRBV4-3
CDR3 protein: CASSQSRQNTEAFF
CDR3 DNA: TGCGCCAGCAGCCAATCCCGACAGAACACTGAAGCTTTCTTT

clone size: many
J gene: TRBJ2-3
D gene: .
V gene: TRBV29-1
CDR3 protein: CSVEEVDTQYF
CDR3 DNA: TGCAGCGTTGAAGAGGTCGATACGCAGTATTTT

clone size: few
J gene: TRBJ1-1
D gene: .
V gene: TRBV20-1
CDR3 protein: CSARETGNTEAFF
CDR3 DNA: TGCAGTGCTAGAGAGACAGGAAACACTGAAGCTTTCTTT

clone size: .
J gene: TRBJ2-7
D gene: TRBD2
V gene: TRBV12-3/TRBV12-4
CDR3 protein: CASRRRSGASYEQYF
CDR3 DNA: TGTGCCAGCAGGCGACGGAGCGGGGCCTCCTACGAGCAGTACTTC

clone size: many
J gene: TRBJ2-3
D gene: TRBD2
V gene: TRBV12-3/TRBV12-4
CDR3 protein: CASSLGLASDTQYF
CDR3 DNA: TGTGCCAGCAGTTTGGGACTAGCTTCAGATACGCAGTATTTT

clone size: many
J gene: TRBJ2-3
D gene: TRBD2
V gene: TRBV6-4
CDR3 protein: CASITPGTSGSTDTQYF
CDR3 DNA: TGTGCCAGCATAACTCCCGGGACTAGCGGGTCTACAGATACGCAGTATTTT

clone size: few
J gene: TRBJ1-2
D gene: TRBD1
V gene: TRBV6-5
CDR3 protein: CAATSGTGVYGYTF
CDR3 DNA: TGTGCCGCCACGTCCGGGACAGGGGTTTATGGCTACACCTTC

clone size: .
J gene: TRBJ2-2
D gene: TRBD1
V gene: TRBV6-5
CDR3 protein: CASRETGYTGELFF
CDR3 DNA: TGTGCCAGCAGAGAGACAGGGTACACCGGGGAGCTGTTTTTT

clone size: .
J gene: TRBJ2-7
D gene: TRBD1
V gene: TRBV6-1
CDR3 protein: CASSDGTGGYYEQYF
CDR3 DNA: TGTGCCAGCAGTGACGGGACAGGAGGCTACTACGAGCAGTACTTC

clone size: once
J gene: TRBJ2-1
D gene: .
V gene: TRBV5-1
CDR3 protein: CATTTAPPNNEQFF
CDR3 DNA: TGCGCCACGACCACAGCTCCGCCGAACAATGAGCAGTTCTTC

clone size: few
J gene: TRBJ1-5
D gene: TRBD1
V gene: TRBV20-1
CDR3 protein: CSANTGVNQPQHF
CDR3 DNA: TGCAGTGCTAACACAGGGGTCAATCAGCCCCAGCATTTT

clone size: few
J gene: TRBJ1-1
D gene: .
V gene: TRBV5-1
CDR3 protein: CASSSGLLTEAFF
CDR3 DNA: TGCGCCAGCAGCTCAGGACTTCTCACTGAAGCTTTCTTT

clone size: .
J gene: TRBJ2-2
D gene: TRBD2
V gene: TRBV9
CDR3 protein: CASSLLAGGYLSGELFF
CDR3 DNA: TGTGCCAGCAGCTTACTAGCGGGAGGGTATTTATCCGGGGAGCTGTTTTTT

clone size: few
J gene: TRBJ2-7
D gene: .
V gene: TRBV12-5
CDR3 protein: CASGLGQYEQYF
CDR3 DNA: TGTGCTAGTGGTTTGGGACAATACGAGCAGTACTTC

clone size: .
J gene: TRBJ2-5
D gene: .
V gene: TRBV6-5
CDR3 protein: CASRSGWETQYF
CDR3 DNA: TGTGCCAGCAGATCTGGGTGGGAGACCCAGTACTTC

clone size: few
J gene: TRBJ2-1
D gene: TRBD2
V gene: TRBV20-1
CDR3 protein: CSAHLAGGPSEQFF
CDR3 DNA: TGCAGTGCTCACCTAGCGGGAGGGCCTAGTGAGCAGTTCTTC

clone size: medium-sized
J gene: TRBJ1-6
D gene: .
V gene: TRBV6-5
CDR3 protein: CASSYSGNIHSPLHF
CDR3 DNA: TGTGCCAGCAGTTATTCGGGCAATATTCATTCACCCCTCCACTTT

clone size: many
J gene: TRBJ2-3
D gene: TRBD2
V gene: TRBV9
CDR3 protein: CASSAGLAASTDTQYF
CDR3 DNA: TGTGCCAGCAGCGCTGGTCTAGCGGCTAGCACAGATACGCAGTATTTT